Below are 29 T cell receptor beta chains sequenced from a single sample in a study of control samples from healthy donors and cancer patients. The repertoire was sequenced with immunoSEQ multiplex PCR; TCRdb's copy has only in-frame clones and lacks some. The table shows about 150,000 clones, with approximately 96% occurring only once. The specimen was blood. The receptors come from a man aged 40-49 years in good health.

The CDR3 bases are TGTGCCAGTAGTATAGGCGGAGGGACCGGCCTAAATCAGCCCCAGCATTTT. Translated: CASSIGGGTGLNQPQHF. The chain is built from TRBV19 and TRBJ1-5; D is perhaps TRBD1 (5 bases). In germline, CDR1 is LNHDA, CDR2 SQIVND (reference sequence). This CDR3 is 17 amino acids long. V lost 1 base and J lost 4, with 17 bases in between.

This chain joins TRBV6-5 and TRBJ1-5, with a tentative D call TRBD1 (6 bases). CDR1 is MNHEY, CDR2 SVGAGI, per germline. V lost 4 bases and J 7 bases, leaving 11 bases between the germline ends. There are 13 residues in the CDR3. CDR3 region: CASSSTGNQPQHF. The CDR3 DNA sequence: TGTGCCAGCAGTTCCACAGGGAACCAGCCCCAGCATTTT.

The chain combines TRBV24-1 with TRBJ2-7; TRBD2 agrees at 11 bases. Germline V gene data show CDR1 as KGHDR and CDR2 as SFDVKD. V shed 5 bases and J 3 bases; nucleotides not matched to a gene: 23. CDR3 length equals 21 residues. CDR3 loop: CATSAPGGLAGPNSLHYEQYF. The CDR3, as DNA: TGTGCCACCAGTGCCCCGGGAGGACTAGCGGGTCCAAATTCCCTACACTACGAGCAGTACTTC.

V usage is TRBV12-2 and J usage is TRBJ2-1; the D call TRBD1 from the table was never checked on the DNA. TRBV12-2 counts as a pseudogene. This CDR3 is built from 13 residues. The DNA for the CDR3 is TGTGCAAGTCGCTTTCCTCAGGGGGGTGAGCAGTTCTTC. Its translation: CASRFPQGGEQFF.

The chain links TRBV4-3 to TRBJ2-2; 11 bases line up with TRBD2. Germline-derived CDR1 and CDR2 are LGHNA and YSLEER. This CDR3 spans 17 amino acids. Unmatched junction bases numbered 3, after V lost 0 bases and J lost 3 bases. The CDR3 DNA sequence: TGCGCCAGCAGCCAAGAGCTAGCGGGGGGCTACACCGGGGAGCTGTTTTTT. Translating it yields CASSQELAGGYTGELFF.

The chain joins TRBV9 to TRBJ1-1, with D perhaps TRBD1 (5 bases). V lost 3 bases to trimming and J lost 1 base, with 13 bases between them. The CDR3 is made up of 15 amino acids. The germline V gene has CDR1 SGDLS and CDR2 YYNGEE. The CDR3: CASSARDGGNTEAFF. The CDR3 region has the DNA TGTGCCAGCAGCGCCCGTGACGGGGGGAACACTGAAGCTTTCTTT.

The J gene is TRBJ2-7, the V gene TRBV27; tentative D call: TRBD2 (6 bases). Germline V gene lookup returns CDR1 MNHEY and CDR2 SMNVEV (reference sequence). V was cut by 3 bases and J by 2 bases, with 14 bases left in between. The CDR3 has 15 amino acids. The CDR3 here is CASSLEAGQPYEQYF. In DNA form, the CDR3 reads TGTGCCAGCAGTTTGGAGGCGGGGCAACCCTACGAGCAGTACTTC.

This sequence joins TRBV10-3 and TRBJ1-6, with D unclear. Trimming pared 2 bases from V and 4 bases from J, leaving 12 bases between. The germline CDR1 and CDR2 sequences are ENHRY and SYGVKD. CDR3 length: 16 residues. CDR3: CAISELTVSYNSPLHF. In DNA, the CDR3 is TGTGCCATCAGTGAGCTAACAGTCTCTTATAATTCACCCCTCCACTTT.

The V and J genes are TRBV5-1 and TRBJ2-7, with TRBD1 identical over 7 bases. CDR3 length: 15 amino acids. From germline, CDR1 is SGHRS and CDR2 YFSETQ. The V gene end was trimmed by 0 bases and the J gene end by 2 bases; junction bases not matched to a gene: 5. The DNA of the CDR3 is TGCGCCAGCAGCTTGGGGCCGGGACAGACCTACGAGCAGTACTTC. It specifies CASSLGPGQTYEQYF.

The V and J genes are TRBV3-1 (or the pseudogene TRBV3-2) and TRBJ1-1, with unresolved D. The CDR3 length is 13 residues. Between the trimmed V and J ends, which lost 5 bases and 2 bases, there was a span of 9 bases. The germline CDR1 and CDR2 sequences are LGHDT and YNNKEL (reference sequence). The CDR3 is CASSAKPNTEAFF. DNA for the CDR3: TGTGCCAGCAGCGCCAAACCAAACACTGAAGCTTTCTTT.

The CDR3 loop reads CASSWGLPNTEAFF. The CDR3 bases are TGTGCCAGCAGCTGGGGACTCCCGAACACTGAAGCTTTCTTT. This chain joins TRBV5-4 and TRBJ1-1; D is possibly TRBD1 (5 bases). The CDR3 is 14 residues long. V gave up 3 bases and J gave up 1 base, with 10 bases separating them. Germline V lookup: CDR1 SGHNT, CDR2 YYREEE (reference sequence).

The chain is built from TRBV24-1 and TRBJ2-3; D is unresolved. CDR3 length: 15 amino acids. Germline-derived CDR1 and CDR2 are KGHDR and SFDVKD. V was clipped by 3 bases and J by 5 bases, with 14 bases between them. The CDR3 loop is CATSDPTSREDTQYF. The CDR3 DNA follows: TGTGCCACCAGTGATCCCACATCCCGAGAAGATACGCAGTATTTT.

The chain uses TRBV2 and TRBJ1-5, with 9 bases matching TRBD1. The V gene's germline CDR1 is SNHLY and CDR2 FYNNEI. This CDR3 region has 16 residues. The V gene end was trimmed by 4 bases and the J gene end by 6 bases; junction bases not matched to a gene: 10. In nucleotides, the CDR3 is TGTGCCAGCAGTGGCCCCGGGACAGGGACGGGTCAGCCCCAGCATTTT. This sequence encodes CASSGPGTGTGQPQHF. Together with reference TRBV2 and TRBJ1-5, the CDR3 gives the full variable domain: EPEVTQTPSHQVTQMGQEVILRCVPISNHLYFYWYRQILGQKVEFLVSFYNNEISEKSEIFDDQFSVERPDGSNFTLKIRSTKLEDSAMYFCASSGPGTGTGQPQHFGDGTRLSIL.

This chain's CDR3 is CASSQEKGWDEQFF. The CDR3 DNA is TGCGCCAGCAGCCAAGAAAAGGGCTGGGATGAGCAGTTCTTC. This rearrangement joins TRBV4-1 to TRBJ2-1; D unresolved. V lost 0 bases and J 8 bases, leaving 11 bases between the germline ends. This CDR3 has 14 residues. CDR1 and CDR2 (germline): MGHRA, YSYEKL.

This chain connects TRBV9 to TRBJ1-1; 12 bases are a match to TRBD1. There are 15 residues in the CDR3. Germline V gene data show CDR1 as SGDLS and CDR2 as YYNGEE. V trimming: 3 bases; J trimming: 10 bases; junction bases outside the gene matches: 10. The CDR3 sequence: CASSARDRGQGGAFF. CDR3 DNA sequence: TGTGCCAGCAGCGCGAGGGACAGGGGGCAAGGGGGAGCTTTCTTT.

This sequence joins TRBV14 and TRBJ1-5, with unresolved D. Germline V gene sequence: CDR1 SGHDN, CDR2 FVKESK. The V end lost 0 bases, the J end lost 7 bases, and 10 bases lay between the germline ends. The CDR3 sequence is 14 residues long. This CDR3 is CASSQEEGGQPQHF. In DNA form, the CDR3 reads TGTGCCAGCAGCCAAGAGGAGGGAGGGCAGCCCCAGCATTTT.

This sequence joins TRBV7-5 and TRBJ1-2; the D call of TRBD1 is as the table states it, not checked on the DNA. TRBV7-5 is labeled a pseudogene. The CDR3 is 15 residues long. The CDR3 here is CVRSFSQAPNYGYTF. DNA of the CDR3: TGTGTCAGAAGCTTTTCCCAGGCCCCTAACTATGGCTACACCTTC.

This chain links TRBV6-2 or TRBV6-3 with TRBJ2-2; D is undetermined. From germline, CDR1 is MNHEY and CDR2 SVGEGT. V lost 6 bases and J 0 bases, leaving 11 bases between the germline ends. This CDR3 has 15 amino acids. CDR3 sequence: CASSPYATNTGELFF. The CDR3 region has the DNA TGTGCCAGCAGCCCTTATGCCACGAACACCGGGGAGCTGTTTTTT.

This clone occurred once. This sequence joins TRBV7-2 and TRBJ2-2; 9 bases line up with TRBD2. The CDR3 runs to 17 residues. Per germline, CDR1 SGHTA and CDR2 FQGNSA. V lost 0 bases, J lost 4 bases, and 6 bases stayed unmatched. CDR3: CASSLAQAGGRTGELFF. CDR3 nucleotides: TGTGCCAGCAGCTTAGCGCAGGCGGGGGGGCGCACCGGGGAGCTGTTTTTT.

The gene calls are TRBV7-9 and TRBJ1-2; 7 bases align to TRBD1. Germline loops: CDR1 SEHNR, CDR2 FQNEAQ (reference sequence). After removal of 5 bases from V and 0 bases from J, the junction contained 6 bases not matched to a gene. The CDR3 loop spans 15 amino acids. The chain's CDR3 is CASSGQDRANYGYTF. The CDR3 coding sequence is TGTGCCAGCAGCGGGCAAGACAGGGCTAACTATGGCTACACCTTC.

This clone has just a few counts. DNA of the CDR3: TGTGCCAGCAGCTTAGGGGAGACAGGGAACTATGGCTACACCTTC. Its protein is CASSLGETGNYGYTF. The chain employs TRBV11-2 and TRBJ1-2; 7 positions agree with TRBD1. This CDR3 is 15 amino acids long. Losses at the gene ends were 1 base for V and 2 bases for J; bases not matched to a gene: 4. CDR1 is SGHAT and CDR2 is FQNNGV in the germline V gene.

The chain couples TRBV27 to TRBJ1-4; D ambiguous. Trimming removed 3 bases at V and 8 bases at J, with 13 bases between. CDR3 length equals 14 residues. The V gene's germline CDR1 is MNHEY and CDR2 SMNVEV (reference sequence). CDR3 sequence (DNA): TGTGCCAGCAGTTTGGCCGGGGTAGGCGAAAAACTGTTTTTT. It translates to CASSLAGVGEKLFF.

This chain connects TRBV7-2 to TRBJ1-2; 9 nucleotides line up with TRBD1. The J segment lost 4 bases and the V segment lost 1 base, leaving 4 bases of the junction unmatched. From germline, CDR1 is SGHTA and CDR2 FQGNSA. CDR3 length equals 15 residues. The CDR3 sequence is CASSLGQGGAYGYTF. For the CDR3, the DNA is TGTGCCAGCAGCTTAGGACAGGGGGGGGCCTATGGCTACACCTTC.

This clone has only one observation. J is TRBJ2-7 and V is TRBV7-6, with D possibly matching TRBD1 (5 bases). Trimming shortened V by 3 bases and J by 0 bases, and 15 bases separated the two germline ends. From germline, CDR1 is SGHVS and CDR2 FNYEAQ. CDR3 size: 16 residues. DNA of the CDR3: TGTGCCAGCAGCTTGGGAAGGACATCCAGCTCCTACGAGCAGTACTTC. It encodes CASSLGRTSSSYEQYF.

The chain uses TRBV7-9 and TRBJ1-6, with 7 nucleotides matching TRBD1. There are 14 residues in the CDR3. J gave up 5 bases and V 8 bases, and 6 bases lay outside the gene matches. Germline V gene lookup returns CDR1 SEHNR and CDR2 FQNEAQ (reference sequence). CDR3 nucleotide sequence: TGTGCCAGCCGCCAAGGGACAGATAATTCACCCCTCCACTTT. It yields the protein CASRQGTDNSPLHF.

J is TRBJ1-6 and V is TRBV19; D gene ambiguous. The CDR3 loop spans 13 amino acids. Germline CDR1 and CDR2: LNHDA and SQIVND (reference sequence). The germline V and J ends were trimmed by 3 bases and 9 bases, with 9 bases remaining between them. The CDR3 here is CASSMSAPSPLHF. The CDR3 nucleotides are TGTGCCAGTAGTATGAGCGCCCCTTCACCCCTCCACTTT.

This clone was recorded once. The chain uses TRBV4-3 and TRBJ1-6; possible D gene TRBD1, 6 bases. This CDR3 has 14 amino acids. V was trimmed by 0 bases and J by 9 bases, leaving 9 bases between them. Germline CDR1 and CDR2: LGHNA and YSLEER. DNA of the CDR3: TGCGCCAGCAGCCAAGAAACAGGGTTTTCACCCCTCCACTTT. Amino acids: CASSQETGFSPLHF.

The sample holds one count of this clone. The rearrangement links TRBV6-5 to TRBJ1-1; D is possibly TRBD1 (5 bases). The CDR3 runs to 10 residues. Trimming cost V 8 bases and J 7 bases, with 8 bases left between them. Germline CDR1 MNHEY, CDR2 SVGAGI. As DNA, the CDR3 is TGTGCCAGCGGGGGGGTTGAAGCTTTCTTT. It codes for CASGGVEAFF.

The chain links TRBV3-1 (or the pseudogene TRBV3-2) to TRBJ1-2, with a possible D match to TRBD1 (6 bases). CDR3 size: 11 residues. The germline V gene encodes CDR1 LGHDT and CDR2 YNNKEL (reference sequence). V shed 3 bases and J shed 14 bases, with 13 bases lying between them. CDR3 nucleotide sequence: TGTGCCAGCAGCCAGACAACAGGGCAGACCTTC. Protein sequence: CASSQTTGQTF.